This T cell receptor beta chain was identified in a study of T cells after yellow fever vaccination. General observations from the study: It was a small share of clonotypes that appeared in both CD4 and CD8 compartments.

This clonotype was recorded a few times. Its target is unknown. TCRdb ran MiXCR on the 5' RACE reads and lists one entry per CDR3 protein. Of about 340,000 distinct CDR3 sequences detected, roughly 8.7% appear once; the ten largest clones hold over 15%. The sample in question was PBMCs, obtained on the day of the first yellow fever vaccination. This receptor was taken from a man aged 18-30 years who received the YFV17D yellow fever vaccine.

The CDR3 DNA is TGTGCCAGCAGTGAATCAGGGTTTCACCAGCCCCAGCATTTT. Translated: CASSESGFHQPQHF. The chain recombines TRBV25-1 with TRBJ1-5, with a weak D call TRBD1 (5 bases). The CDR3 consists of 14 residues. With 1 base removed from V and 7 bases from J, the gap between germline ends came to 11 bases. Germline V gene data show CDR1 as MGHDK and CDR2 as SYGVNS.